This is a list of T cell receptor beta chains from one sample in a study of response to subunit inactivated influenza vaccine. One entry per CDR3 protein, called by TCRdb with MiXCR from the RT-PCR reads. The sample has 650,000 to 850,000 distinct CDR3 sequences; approximately 15% are singletons. The sample in question was PBMCs from blood, obtained about 14 days before vaccination. These receptors all come from a man between 50 and 59 years old who received an inactivated influenza vaccine. Each CDR3 is given with its conserved first and last residue. Each record gives: clone size, V gene, J gene, D gene, CDR3 DNA, CDR3 protein. A D gene is named only where the DNA matches it firmly. Size tells how often a clone was seen (once, few, many) or the class of an expanded clone, and some rows leave it out.

>few|TRBV6-1|TRBJ2-1|TRBD2
TGTGCCAGCAGACGCGGGGGGGCCAACTACAATGAGCAGTTCTTC
CASRRGGANYNEQFF
>few|TRBV28|TRBJ1-6|-
TGTGCCAGCGGGACGGGATTATATAATTCACCCCTCCACTTT
CASGTGLYNSPLHF
>many|TRBV20-1|TRBJ2-1|TRBD1
TGCAGTGCTAGTATTTCTAGGGGGCGCTCCTACAATGAGCAGTTCTTC
CSASISRGRSYNEQFF
>few|TRBV11-2|TRBJ2-2|-
TGTGCCAGCAGCTTAGCCAGGGCCGCGAACACCGGGGAGCTGTTTTTT
CASSLARAANTGELFF
>many|TRBV29-1|TRBJ2-5|-
TGCAGCGTCGCAGGTATCTTGAAGACCCAGTACTTC
CSVAGILKTQYF
>few|TRBV3-1|TRBJ1-2|-
TGTGCCAGCGCCAGTTCCTACTATGGCTACACCTTC
CASASSYYGYTF
>few|TRBV4-3|TRBJ2-7|-
TGCGCCAGCAGCCTAGACCAGGGGTATACCTACGAGCAGTACTTC
CASSLDQGYTYEQYF
>few|TRBV2|TRBJ2-3|TRBD2
TGTGCCAGCAGTGAGGGACTAGCGGGTAGCACAGATACGCAGTATTTT
CASSEGLAGSTDTQYF
>-|TRBV10-3|TRBJ2-1|TRBD2
TGTGCCATCAGACCCGGGACTAGCGGCGACAATGAGCAGTTCTTC
CAIRPGTSGDNEQFF
>many|TRBV5-5|TRBJ1-1|-
TGTGCCAGCAGCTTATGGTCGGGGATAGGGACTGAAGCTTTCTTT
CASSLWSGIGTEAFF
>few|TRBV4-3|TRBJ2-3|-
TGCGCCAGCAGCCAAGATGAGCGAAAGACAGGAGATACGCAGTATTTT
CASSQDERKTGDTQYF
>-|TRBV14|TRBJ1-4|-
TGTGCCAGCAGCCTTCGACACACAACTAATGAAAAACTGTTTTTT
CASSLRHTTNEKLFF
>few|TRBV14|TRBJ2-3|-
TGTGCCAGCAGCCAAAGGATGGGGGTAGCAGATACGCAGTATTTT
CASSQRMGVADTQYF
>few|TRBV5-1|TRBJ2-3|-
TGCGCCAGCAGCTTGATGTCGCCCGGAGATACGCAGTATTTT
CASSLMSPGDTQYF
>-|TRBV25-1|TRBJ1-6|-
TGTGCCAGCAGTGGGAGACAGCGCTCACCCCTCCACTTT
CASSGRQRSPLHF
>-|TRBV5-1|TRBJ2-2|-
TGCGCCAGCAGCATCTACATTGTCCCCGGGGAGCTGTTTTTT
CASSIYIVPGELFF
>few|TRBV15|TRBJ2-1|-
TGTGCCACCAGCAGTTCGAGGGGCGTTGGACATGAGCAGTTCTTC
CATSSSRGVGHEQFF
>few|TRBV7-6|TRBJ1-5|TRBD1
TGTGCCAGCAGCTTAAAGGCGACAGGGGGTTCTAGCAATCAGCCCCAGCATTTT
CASSLKATGGSSNQPQHF
>-|TRBV12-3/TRBV12-4|TRBJ2-7|-
TGTGCCAGCAGTCCTCAGTTCTGGGGCTACGAGCAGTACTTC
CASSPQFWGYEQYF
>many|TRBV4-3|TRBJ1-2|-
TGCGCCAGCAGCCTCCAAAGGGGGGCTAACTATGGCTACACCTTC
CASSLQRGANYGYTF
>many|TRBV24-1|TRBJ2-3|-
TGTGCCACCAGTGATTTCAGGTTGGGGGCAGATACGCAGTATTTT
CATSDFRLGADTQYF
>many|TRBV2|TRBJ1-5|-
TGTGCCAGCAGTGATGGCAGAAGTAAGAATCAGCCCCAGCATTTT
CASSDGRSKNQPQHF
>-|TRBV27|TRBJ2-6|-
TGTGCCAGCAGAACGGACAGTTCACCCTCTGGGGCCAACGTCCTGACTTTC
CASRTDSSPSGANVLTF
>many|TRBV25-1|TRBJ1-1|-
TGTGCCAGCCACACTTACTCGGACGGCCTTTTCATGAACACTGAAGCTTTCTTT
CASHTYSDGLFMNTEAFF
>-|TRBV20-1|TRBJ2-1|TRBD1
TGCAGTGCGACCGGGGACAGATCCTACAATGAGCAGTTCTTC
CSATGDRSYNEQFF
>-|TRBV5-6|TRBJ2-7|-
TGTGCCAGTACCCCAACTGGGGTCCTCTACGAGCAGTACTTC
CASTPTGVLYEQYF
>few|TRBV4-2|TRBJ1-6|-
TGTGCCAGCAGCCAAGAGGAAGGGATTTATTCACCCCTCCACTTT
CASSQEEGIYSPLHF
>once|TRBV4-2|TRBJ2-1|-
TGTGCCAGCAGCCCGGACATCGGTGACAATGAGCAGTTCTTC
CASSPDIGDNEQFF
>-|TRBV29-1|TRBJ2-5|-
TGCAGCCCACGCAGCCGGGAGACCCAGTACTTC
CSPRSRETQYF
>-|TRBV6-1|TRBJ1-6|TRBD1
TGTGCCACCCGGGACAGGGGAAATTCACCCCTCCACTTT
CATRDRGNSPLHF
>few|TRBV10-3|TRBJ2-3|-
TGTGCCATAAGGATCTCGAACAGGGTGACAGATACGCAGTATTTT
CAIRISNRVTDTQYF
>few|TRBV29-1|TRBJ2-2|TRBD2
TGCAGCGTTCGGACTAGCGGTTACACCGGGGAGCTGTTTTTT
CSVRTSGYTGELFF
>-|TRBV12-3/TRBV12-4|TRBJ2-1|-
TGTGCCAGCAGGGACTGGAATGAGCAGTTCTTC
CASRDWNEQFF
>-|TRBV21-1|TRBJ2-3|-
TGTGCCAGCAGCAAACCAGCGGGGACCCGAGATACGCAGTATTTT
CASSKPAGTRDTQYF
>few|TRBV28|TRBJ2-1|TRBD2
TGTGCCAGCAGCCCTACTCCGTTGACTAGCGGGGGTAGGGCTGAGCAGTTCTTC
CASSPTPLTSGGRAEQFF
>few|TRBV7-8|TRBJ1-3|-
TGTGCCAGCAGCCTACACGCCCCGAACTCTGGAAACACCATATATTTT
CASSLHAPNSGNTIYF
>-|TRBV11-1|TRBJ1-2|TRBD1
TGTGCCAGCAGCTCGGACAGGGAAAGGAGCTATGGCTACACCTTC
CASSSDRERSYGYTF